One and the same sample provided the 3 T cell receptor beta chains below, sequenced in a study of T cells in Graves' hyperthyroidism and ophthalmopathy. Amplification targeted TCR beta CDR3 regions from RNA transcripts. HTBI primers were used for first-round RT-PCR of the TCR CDR3. TCRdb redid the calling of the multiplex PCR reads with MiXCR, one entry per CDR3 protein. The table lists approximately 690,000 distinct CDR3 sequences, more than 12% of them singletons. The source material was blood. These receptors were obtained from a woman between 50 and 59 years old with Graves' ophthalmopathy.

With regard to this clonotype: A read error may be the cause here, since a much bigger clone is one base away. V usage is TRBV20-1 and J usage is TRBJ2-1; weak D call: TRBD2 (6 bases). This CDR3 has 15 residues. The V gene's germline CDR1 is DFQATT and CDR2 SNEGSKA (reference sequence). CDR3 nucleotides: TGCAGTGCTAGGGCCGGAGGGTATTCTTACAATGAGCAGCTCTTC. Amino acids: CSARAGGYSYNEQLF.

The gene calls are TRBV10-3 and TRBJ2-2; D is uncertain. The V end lost 8 bases, the J end lost 8 bases, and 9 bases lay between the germline ends. Germline loops: CDR1 ENHRY, CDR2 SYGVKD. The CDR3 length is 11 residues. The CDR3 loop reads CAIARSGELFF. The CDR3 bases are TGTGCCATCGCCCGTTCTGGGGAGCTGTTTTTT.

This clonotype was counted many times. The rearrangement joins TRBV28 to TRBJ2-7; 8 bases map to TRBD2. V lost 4 bases, J lost 0 bases, and 2 bases stayed unmatched. This CDR3 is 14 amino acids long. Germline CDR1 and CDR2: MDHEN and SYDVKM. The CDR3 DNA reads TGTGCCAGCAGTTGGACTAGCAGCTCCTACGAGCAGTACTTC. Protein product: CASSWTSSSYEQYF. The full variable domain, its missing parts supplied by reference TRBV28 and TRBJ2-7, is DVKVTQSSRYLVKRTGEKVFLECVQDMDHENMFWYRQDPGLGLRLIYFSYDVKMKEKGDIPEGYSVSREKKERFSLILESASTNQTSMYLCASSWTSSSYEQYFGPGTRLTVT.